Below are 9 T cell receptor beta chains sequenced from a single sample in a study of vaccination and CD4 T cells after COVID-19. The assay that was used to sequence DNA from cultured CD4+ T cells was the Oncomine TCR Beta short-read assay. TCRdb reprocessed the PCR reads via MiXCR and lists one record per CDR3 protein. The table shows over 3,000 distinct CDR3 sequences, with 15% occurring only once. As for treatment: roughly ten-day PBMC culture with coronavirus spike peptide pools or control peptides (ViraFEST assay). The antigens for these receptors are not known. Sequencing used CD4+ T cells from blood, cultured in vitro. The receptor set was obtained from a human donor who had recovered from COVID-19.

The chain links TRBV4-1 to TRBJ2-1; 7 bases agree with TRBD2. V lost 3 bases and J lost 0; bases outside the gene matches: 5. The CDR3 contains 16 residues. Germline assignment: CDR1 MGHRA and CDR2 YSYEKL. This CDR3 reads CASSHATSVSYNEQFF. In DNA, the CDR3 is TGCGCCAGCAGCCACGCCACTAGCGTCTCCTACAATGAGCAGTTCTTC.

This clonotype is medium-sized by share. CDR3 amino acids: CASSFDRVITEAFF. CDR3 nucleotides: TGTGCCAGCAGTTTCGACAGGGTCATCACTGAAGCTTTCTTT. V usage is TRBV6-5 and J usage is TRBJ1-1, with 7 bases matching TRBD1. The CDR3 has 14 residues. CDR1 and CDR2 from the germline V gene are MNHEY and SVGAGI. V lost 4 bases and J lost 4; bases outside the gene matches: 6.

A few counts support this clonotype. V and J are TRBV30 and TRBJ1-5, with TRBD1 identical over 9 bases. The ends lost 3 bases at V and 7 bases at J; junction bases unmatched: 7. The CDR3 extends over 14 amino acids. Germline CDR1 GTSNPN, CDR2 SVGIG (reference sequence). CDR3 DNA sequence: TGTGCCTGGAGCGATACAGGGGGCTCACAGCCCCAGCATTTT. Encoded protein: CAWSDTGGSQPQHF.

The chain combines TRBV30 with TRBJ1-5; D is possibly TRBD1 (6 bases). The V end was cut by 1 base, the J end by 4 bases, with 8 bases between. This CDR3 contains 13 residues. The germline V gene encodes CDR1 GTSNPN and CDR2 SVGIG (reference sequence). The CDR3 DNA is TGTGCCTGGAGTGCGCAGGGGAATCAGCCCCAGCATTTT. Its protein is CAWSAQGNQPQHF.

The V call is TRBV3-1, the J call TRBJ1-4; 7 bases map to TRBD1. This CDR3 spans 14 amino acids. CDR1 and CDR2 from the germline V gene are LGHDT and YNNKEL (reference sequence). J lost 10 bases, V lost 4 bases, and 9 bases had no gene match. CDR3 coding DNA: TGTGCCAGCAGCCGAGAAAGGGGGCGCGGAAAACTGTTTTTT. Protein sequence: CASSRERGRGKLFF.

In this sample, this clonotype turned up a few times. The chain couples TRBV27 to TRBJ2-7, with TRBD1 as a possible D gene (6 bases). CDR1 MNHEY and CDR2 SMNVEV come from the germline V gene (reference sequence). V was trimmed by 7 bases and J by 0 bases, leaving 10 bases between them. This CDR3 is 13 amino acids long. CDR3 sequence: CASTLTGSYEQYF. CDR3 bases: TGTGCCAGCACTTTGACAGGCTCCTACGAGCAGTACTTC.

This clonotype was detected a few times. This chain uses TRBV18 with TRBJ1-6; 7 bases map to TRBD1. CDR1 and CDR2 from the germline V gene are KGHSH and LQKENI. The length of the CDR3 is 14 residues. The trim removed 2 bases at V and 9 bases at J, leaving 4 bases unmatched. CDR3 coding DNA: TGTGCCAGCTCACCAAGGACAGGAGGTTCACCCCTCCACTTT. It encodes CASSPRTGGSPLHF.

The chain has TRBV5-1 and TRBJ2-3; D might be TRBD2 (6 bases). Trimming stripped 4 bases from V and 9 bases from J, with 18 bases between. Germline values: CDR1 SGHRS, CDR2 YFSETQ. The CDR3 sequence is 14 residues long. CDR3 sequence reads: CASSRLSEGETQYF. The CDR3 coding sequence is TGCGCCAGCAGCCGTCTTTCGGAGGGCGAGACGCAGTATTTT.

By its share, this clonotype is medium-sized. V usage is TRBV11-2 and J usage is TRBJ2-5; a weak D match, TRBD1 (6 bases). With 4 bases removed from V and 0 bases from J, the gap between germline ends came to 12 bases. Germline V gives CDR1 SGHAT, CDR2 FQNNGV. This CDR3 spans 15 amino acids. For the CDR3, the DNA is TGTGCCAGCAGCTCGCCAGACAGGTACCAAGAGACCCAGTACTTC. Its protein is CASSSPDRYQETQYF.